The present entry profiles one T cell receptor beta chain with its context. The sample originates from a study of blood T cell repertoires in COVID-19. Profiling relied on immunoSEQ multiplex PCR, and the TCRdb table lists in-frame clones only, not all of them. The table lists under 85,000 clones, less than 90% of them singletons, with roughly a sixth in the top ten. Germline V lookup: CDR1 SGHNT, CDR2 YYREEE (reference sequence). The junction had 11 bases not matched to a gene; V was cut back by 0 bases and J by 2 bases. This CDR3 is 18 amino acids long. Sample: peripheral blood. The chain recombines TRBV5-4 with TRBJ2-7; 10 bases line up with TRBD1. The TCR sequence derives from a man at least 80 years old in a cohort sampled during active COVID-19. The CDR3 loop reads CASSLGQGAPNSAYEQYV. The CDR3 region has the DNA TGTGCCAGCAGCTTGGGACAGGGGGCCCCGAATAGTGCCTACGAGCAGTACGTC.